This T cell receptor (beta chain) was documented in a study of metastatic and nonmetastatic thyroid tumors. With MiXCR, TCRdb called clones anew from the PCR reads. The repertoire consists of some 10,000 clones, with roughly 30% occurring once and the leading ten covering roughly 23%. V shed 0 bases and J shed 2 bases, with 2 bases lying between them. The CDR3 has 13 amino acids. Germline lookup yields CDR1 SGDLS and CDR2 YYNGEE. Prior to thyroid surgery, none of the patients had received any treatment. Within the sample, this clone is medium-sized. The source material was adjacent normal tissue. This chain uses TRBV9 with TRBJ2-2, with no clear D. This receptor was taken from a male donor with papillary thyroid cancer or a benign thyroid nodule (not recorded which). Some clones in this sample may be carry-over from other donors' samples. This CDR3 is CASSVGNTGELFF. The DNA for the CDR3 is TGTGCCAGCAGCGTAGGAAACACCGGGGAGCTGTTTTTT.